The 28 T cell receptor beta chains below come from one sample, sequenced in a study of T-cell memory formation after mild COVID-19. TCRdb fed the 5' RACE reads into MiXCR, producing one record per CDR3 protein. Here the sample spans some 450,000 distinct CDR3 sequences, approximately 19% being singletons. The sample was PBMCs or a T cell subset sorted from them (not recorded which). The receptors were sampled from a man in his late teens or twenties who had mild COVID-19 (a few samples of this study predate the infection). Cell type and time point are not known.

This chain uses TRBV14 with TRBJ1-6; D not resolved. This CDR3 has 14 residues. In germline, CDR1 is SGHDN, CDR2 FVKESK. Trimming took off 1 base at V and 8 bases at J, with 9 bases between the two ends. The CDR3 sequence is CASSQGPEYSPLHF. In DNA, the CDR3 is TGTGCCAGCAGCCAAGGACCCGAATATTCACCCCTCCACTTT.

The genes are TRBV29-1 and TRBJ1-4; TRBD1 matches 7 bases. V lost 4 bases to trimming and J lost 5 bases; unmatched junction nucleotides: 16. Germline CDR1 SQVTM, CDR2 ANQGSEA. The CDR3 is 17 residues long. CDR3 nucleotides: TGCAGCGTTGGATCTGGGTCAGGGGGAAGAGGAAATGAAAAACTGTTTTTT. Its protein is CSVGSGSGGRGNEKLFF.

V usage is TRBV7-3 and J usage is TRBJ2-1, with D possibly being TRBD1 (5 bases). This CDR3 contains 17 residues. CDR1 and CDR2 from the germline V gene are SGHTA and FQGTGA. V dropped 5 bases and J dropped 7 bases, with 24 bases sitting between them. CDR3 in amino acids: CASSPTPLLQGHNEQFF. The CDR3 DNA reads TGTGCCAGCAGCCCGACACCCCTCCTGCAGGGTCATAATGAGCAGTTCTTC.

In this sample, this clonotype turned up many times. The V call is TRBV27, the J call TRBJ1-5, with D possibly matching TRBD1 (5 bases). V was shortened by 4 bases and J by 5 bases, with 15 bases between the two germline ends. This CDR3 region has 15 residues. Germline CDR1 is MNHEY and CDR2 is SMNVEV (reference sequence). CDR3 nucleotide sequence: TGTGCCAGCAGTTCGGGGCAGCCATCCTATCAGCCCCAGCATTTT. This encodes CASSSGQPSYQPQHF.

In this sample, this clonotype turned up a few times. The genes are TRBV29-1 and TRBJ2-1; TRBD1 agrees at 9 bases. The length of the CDR3 is 14 residues. Looked up from germline, CDR1 is SQVTM and CDR2 is ANQGSEA. J lost 4 bases, V lost 7 bases, and 8 bases had no gene match. CDR3 protein: CSAVTGTGYNEQFF. The DNA for the CDR3 is TGCAGCGCCGTTACCGGGACAGGGTACAATGAGCAGTTCTTC.

The rearrangement uses TRBV3-1 and TRBJ2-5; a possible D gene is TRBD1 (5 bases). The CDR3 length is 15 residues. CDR1 and CDR2 from the germline V gene are LGHDT and YNNKEL (reference sequence). The ends were cut back, 5 bases at V and 3 bases at J, with 16 bases in the middle. The chain's CDR3 is CASSTRADFKETQYF. CDR3 DNA: TGTGCCAGCAGCACCAGGGCCGACTTCAAAGAGACCCAGTACTTC.

This CDR3 is CATSGLASRDTQYF. The DNA for the CDR3 is TGTGCCACCAGTGGGCTAGCATCCAGAGATACGCAGTATTTT. This rearrangement joins TRBV24-1 to TRBJ2-3; a weak D match, TRBD2 (5 bases). This CDR3 contains 14 residues. Trimming removed 5 bases from V and 5 bases from J, with 13 bases in between. Germline V gene data show CDR1 as KGHDR and CDR2 as SFDVKD.

In this sample, this clonotype turned up a few times. The chain couples TRBV27 to TRBJ1-2, with 8 bases aligning to TRBD1. The V segment lost 3 bases and the J segment 5 bases; nucleotides outside the gene matches: 11. In germline, CDR1 is MNHEY, CDR2 SMNVEV (reference sequence). The CDR3 loop spans 16 amino acids. The CDR3 region is CASSFRRDRRGYGYTF. Here the CDR3 DNA reads TGTGCCAGCAGTTTTCGGCGGGACAGGAGGGGGTATGGCTACACCTTC.

This rearrangement joins TRBV20-1 to TRBJ1-2; D gene ambiguous. V lost 5 bases and J lost 7, with 17 bases in between. Germline V gene sequence: CDR1 DFQATT, CDR2 SNEGSKA (reference sequence). The CDR3 spans 13 residues. The CDR3 spells CSASPQQLGGYTF. CDR3 coding DNA: TGCAGTGCTTCCCCCCAGCAGTTGGGTGGCTACACCTTC.

This clonotype was recorded a few times. The genes are TRBV10-3 and TRBJ2-1, with D tentatively TRBD2 (5 bases). The V end lost 4 bases, the J end lost 8 bases, and 12 bases lay between the germline ends. The CDR3 has 13 amino acids. Germline V gene sequence: CDR1 ENHRY, CDR2 SYGVKD. CDR3 nucleotides: TGTGCCATCAGTGTTCGGGGTTTATATGAGCAGTTCTTC. It yields the protein CAISVRGLYEQFF.

This clonotype was observed a few times. CDR3 region: CATSDWDRTNTGELFF. The CDR3 bases are TGTGCCACCAGTGATTGGGACAGGACGAACACCGGGGAGCTGTTTTTT. The genes are TRBV24-1 and TRBJ2-2, with 8 positions matching TRBD1. The CDR3 loop spans 16 amino acids. V shed 2 bases and J 0 bases; nucleotides not matched to a gene: 1. Germline V gene lookup returns CDR1 KGHDR and CDR2 SFDVKD.

The V and J genes are TRBV18 and TRBJ1-4, with D maybe TRBD1 (5 bases). Germline V CDR1 and CDR2: KGHSH, LQKENI. The CDR3 has 14 residues. The V and J ends lost 1 base and 8 bases respectively, with 11 bases between them. In DNA, the CDR3 is TGTGCCAGCTCACCACAGGGGAAAGGAGAAAAACTGTTTTTT. Translating gives CASSPQGKGEKLFF.

The CDR3 DNA follows: TGTGCCAGCAGCGTCTCGGGTGGGACAGGCTTTTTATTCGCGGCGAACACTGAAGCTTTCTTT. Its protein is CASSVSGGTGFLFAANTEAFF. V and J are TRBV9 and TRBJ1-1, with 8 bases aligning to TRBD1. The germline V gene has CDR1 SGDLS and CDR2 YYNGEE. J gave up 1 base and V 2 bases, and 22 bases lay outside the gene matches. The CDR3 spans 21 residues.

This clonotype was seen more than once but under ten times. The CDR3 protein is CAWSGPPNRIGAFF. As DNA, the CDR3 is TGTGCCTGGAGTGGTCCTCCTAACAGGATTGGAGCTTTCTTT. The chain uses TRBV30 and TRBJ1-1; a weak D match, TRBD1 (5 bases). CDR1 is GTSNPN and CDR2 is SVGIG in the germline V gene (reference sequence). The CDR3 contains 14 residues. The V gene lost 1 base and the J gene lost 10 bases, with 19 bases spanning the gap. The full variable domain, rest sourced from reference TRBV30 and TRBJ1-1, is SQTIHQWPATLVQPVGSPLSLECTVEGTSNPNLYWYRQAAGRGLQLLFYSVGIGQISSEVPQNLSASRPQDRQFILSSKKLLLSDSGFYLCAWSGPPNRIGAFFGQGTRLTVV.

This clonotype was observed a few times. The V and J genes are TRBV20-1 and TRBJ2-2, with 8 bases aligning to TRBD1. V dropped 6 bases and J dropped 4; count of bases not matched to a gene: 13. The CDR3 consists of 16 residues. Germline V gives CDR1 DFQATT, CDR2 SNEGSKA (reference sequence). The CDR3 DNA reads as TGCAGTGCCCGAGAACTCGGACAGGGCTTCACCGGGGAGCTGTTTTTT. Its protein product is CSARELGQGFTGELFF.

V usage is TRBV12-3 or TRBV12-4 and J usage is TRBJ2-5; TRBD1 is a possible D gene (6 bases). The CDR3 totals 15 residues. V was trimmed by 2 bases and J by 1 base, leaving 11 bases between them. This CDR3 is CASSLQGHLQETQYF. As DNA, the CDR3 is TGTGCCAGCAGTTTACAGGGACACCTCCAAGAGACCCAGTACTTC.

The chain joins TRBV5-6 to TRBJ1-4, with D hard to call. Trimming cost V 4 bases and J 7 bases, with 14 bases left between them. Germline CDR1 and CDR2: SGHDT and YYEEEE. The CDR3 runs 14 residues. CDR3 sequence reads: CASSPTRNSEKLFF. The CDR3 nucleotides read TGTGCCAGCAGCCCGACACGAAACAGTGAAAAACTGTTTTTT.

CDR3 protein: CASSYDRVQPQHF. CDR3 DNA: TGTGCCAGCAGCTATGACAGGGTACAGCCCCAGCATTTT. The J gene is TRBJ1-5, the V gene TRBV5-6; 7 bases match TRBD1. This CDR3 region has 13 residues. J gave up 7 bases and V 3 bases, and 4 bases lay outside the gene matches. The germline gives CDR1 SGHDT, CDR2 YYEEEE.

This clonotype has more than one count but fewer than ten. The V call is TRBV6-5, the J call TRBJ1-2, with D perhaps TRBD1 (5 bases). Germline lookup yields CDR1 MNHEY and CDR2 SVGAGI. Trimming cost V 6 bases and J 8 bases, with 16 bases left between them. This CDR3 has 13 residues. In DNA, the CDR3 is TGTGCCAGCAGACCGGTCGACAGAGGCGGCTACACCTTC. Translation gives CASRPVDRGGYTF.

The rearrangement joins TRBV29-1 to TRBJ2-6; 7 bases are a match to TRBD1. The CDR3 consists of 17 residues. The V gene end was trimmed by 1 base and the J gene end by 1 base; junction bases not matched to a gene: 7. Germline V gives CDR1 SQVTM, CDR2 ANQGSEA. The CDR3 here is CSVEARPTGSGANVLTF. In nucleotides, the CDR3 is TGCAGCGTTGAAGCTCGGCCGACAGGGTCTGGGGCCAACGTCCTGACTTTC.

This clonotype was picked up one time. The genes are TRBV12-3 or TRBV12-4 and TRBJ1-2; 10 bases match TRBD1. CDR3 size: 13 residues. The ends lost 6 bases at V and 9 bases at J; junction bases unmatched: 7. The CDR3 coding sequence is TGTGCCAGCAGCCCCGGGACAGGGGTTAGCTACACCTTC. Encoded protein: CASSPGTGVSYTF.

In this sample, this clonotype turned up a few times. This chain uses TRBV12-5 with TRBJ1-2; TRBD1 matches 8 bases. The V gene end was trimmed by 0 bases and the J gene end by 2 bases; junction bases not matched to a gene: 14. CDR1 is LGHNT and CDR2 is FRNRAP in the germline V gene. This CDR3 is built from 19 residues. As DNA, the CDR3 is TGTGCTAGTGGTTTGGTACTGGGAGACAGGGGTTTAGGAAACTATGGCTACACCTTC. It is translated as CASGLVLGDRGLGNYGYTF. Based on the CDR3 plus reference TRBV12-5 and TRBJ1-2, the full variable domain is DARVTQTPRHKVTEMGQEVTMRCQPILGHNTVFWYRQTMMQGLELLAYFRNRAPLDDSGMPKDRFSAEMPDATLATLKIQPSEPRDSAVYFCASGLVLGDRGLGNYGYTFGSGTRLTVV.

This clonotype was seen a handful of times. This sequence joins TRBV5-1 and TRBJ1-1; no reliable D call. The germline gives CDR1 SGHRS, CDR2 YFSETQ. V was trimmed by 4 bases and J by 1 base, leaving 11 bases between them. CDR3 length: 14 residues. CDR3 region: CASSPSGTNTEAFF. CDR3 in DNA: TGCGCCAGCAGCCCGTCCGGAACGAACACTGAAGCTTTCTTT.

This clonotype has only a few counts. V is TRBV19 and J is TRBJ1-1, with D perhaps TRBD1 (6 bases). Germline CDR1 is LNHDA and CDR2 is SQIVND (reference sequence). The CDR3 runs to 16 residues. Trimming shortened V by 8 bases and J by 5 bases, and 24 bases separated the two germline ends. DNA for the CDR3: TGTGCCAGTTCTCTAACGGGGCGGGGGCGGCGAACTGAAGCTTTCTTT. This codes for CASSLTGRGRRTEAFF.

This rearrangement joins TRBV6-5 to TRBJ2-3, with D perhaps matching TRBD1 or TRBD2 (5 bases each). Germline CDR1 reads MNHEY; CDR2 reads SVGAGI. CDR3 length: 11 amino acids. CDR3 nucleotide sequence: TGTGGGTACCTGGGGGCAGATACGCAGTATTTT. Protein product: CGYLGADTQYF.

In this sample, this clonotype turned up a few times. A read error may account for a junction end that differs from germline. V gene TRBV7-2 combines with J gene TRBJ2-1, with 8 positions matching TRBD2. In germline, CDR1 is SGHTA, CDR2 FQGNSA. The CDR3 spans 13 residues. In DNA, the CDR3 is TGTGCCAGCTGGACTAGCTCCCACAATGAGCAGTTCTTC. This translates into CASWTSSHNEQFF.

This clonotype has at least ten counts. The chain joins TRBV7-6 to TRBJ2-1; TRBD1 agrees at 10 bases. This CDR3 region has 15 residues. Germline CDR1 is SGHVS and CDR2 is FNYEAQ. V was pared by 0 bases and J by 9 bases, with 5 bases of the junction left unmatched. In DNA, the CDR3 is TGTGCCAGCAGCTTAGCTGGACAGGGGGTTGGTGAGCAGTTCTTC. It encodes CASSLAGQGVGEQFF.

This chain joins TRBV6-2 or TRBV6-3 and TRBJ1-2; 8 nucleotides match TRBD1. V lost 5 bases, J lost 4 bases, and 9 bases stayed unmatched. The length of the CDR3 is 15 residues. Per germline, CDR1 MNHEY and CDR2 SVGEGT. The DNA of the CDR3 is TGTGCCAGCAGTCTTCAGGGGGCGAGTCCCTATGGCTACACCTTC. Translating gives CASSLQGASPYGYTF.